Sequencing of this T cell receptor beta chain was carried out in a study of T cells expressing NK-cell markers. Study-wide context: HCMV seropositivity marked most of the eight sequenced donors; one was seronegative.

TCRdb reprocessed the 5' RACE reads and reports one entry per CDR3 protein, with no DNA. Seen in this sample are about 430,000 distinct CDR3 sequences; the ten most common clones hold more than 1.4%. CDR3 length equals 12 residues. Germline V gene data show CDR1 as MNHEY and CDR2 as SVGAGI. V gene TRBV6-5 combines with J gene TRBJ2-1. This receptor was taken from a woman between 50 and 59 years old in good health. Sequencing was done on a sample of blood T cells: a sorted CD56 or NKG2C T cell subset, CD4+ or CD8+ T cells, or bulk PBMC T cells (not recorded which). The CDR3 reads CASSRTTSEQFF.